These T cell receptor beta chains were read from a single sample in a study of T cell responses to AZD1222 COVID-19 vaccine. Sequenced by immunoSEQ multiplex PCR; TCRdb stores in-frame clones only, minus some. The sample consists of just under 100,000 clones, nearly 90% of them appearing once. The sample here was peripheral blood, taken on day 0 of AZD1222 vaccination. Receptor source: an adult in good health. The CDR3 runs from the conserved cysteine through the conserved F or W. Each record gives: J gene, clone size, V gene, D gene, CDR3 protein, CDR3 DNA. D genes are given only for firm matches. Some rows mark clone size as missing; the rest say once, few, many or name a class of expanded clone.

J gene: TRBJ1-2; clone size: .; V gene: TRBV7-6; D gene: TRBD1; CDR3 protein: CASSFSDRGRFGYTF; CDR3 DNA: TGTGCCAGCAGCTTTAGTGATAGGGGGCGGTTTGGCTACACCTTC
J gene: TRBJ2-6; clone size: .; V gene: TRBV9; D gene: .; CDR3 protein: CASSADRLGGANVLTF; CDR3 DNA: TGTGCCAGCAGCGCTGACAGATTAGGTGGGGCCAACGTCCTGACTTTC
J gene: TRBJ1-4; clone size: .; V gene: TRBV5-6; D gene: .; CDR3 protein: CASSFSSVTNEKLFF; CDR3 DNA: TGTGCCAGCAGCTTTTCCTCGGTAACTAATGAAAAACTGTTTTTT
J gene: TRBJ1-5; clone size: .; V gene: TRBV27; D gene: .; CDR3 protein: CASSPGWGQPQHF; CDR3 DNA: TGTGCCAGCAGTCCCGGTTGGGGGCAGCCCCAGCATTTT
J gene: TRBJ1-2; clone size: .; V gene: TRBV30; D gene: .; CDR3 protein: CAWSAIDTYSYGYTF; CDR3 DNA: TGTGCCTGGAGTGCAATCGATACCTATTCCTATGGCTACACCTTC
J gene: TRBJ2-4; clone size: once; V gene: TRBV3-1/TRBV3-2; D gene: .; CDR3 protein: CASSPQEAKNIQYF; CDR3 DNA: TGTGCCAGCAGCCCTCAGGAGGCCAAAAACATTCAGTACTTC
J gene: TRBJ2-2; clone size: .; V gene: TRBV18; D gene: TRBD1; CDR3 protein: CASSPREGGASGELFF; CDR3 DNA: TGTGCCAGCTCACCACGGGAAGGGGGCGCGTCCGGGGAGCTGTTTTTT
J gene: TRBJ1-6; clone size: .; V gene: TRBV11-2; D gene: .; CDR3 protein: CASSLDHGNSPLHF; CDR3 DNA: TGTGCCAGCAGCTTAGATCATGGGAATTCACCCCTCCACTTT
J gene: TRBJ2-7; clone size: .; V gene: TRBV19; D gene: TRBD1; CDR3 protein: CASSIGQGAAHEQYF; CDR3 DNA: TGTGCCAGTAGTATCGGGCAGGGGGCCGCCCACGAGCAGTACTTC
J gene: TRBJ2-3; clone size: .; V gene: TRBV19; D gene: .; CDR3 protein: CASSIDRSTDTQYF; CDR3 DNA: TGTGCCAGTAGTATAGATCGGAGCACAGATACGCAGTATTTT
J gene: TRBJ2-3; clone size: .; V gene: TRBV3-1/TRBV3-2; D gene: TRBD2; CDR3 protein: CASSRLAGGPDTQYF; CDR3 DNA: TGTGCCAGCAGCCGACTAGCGGGGGGGCCAGATACGCAGTATTTT
J gene: TRBJ1-2; clone size: .; V gene: TRBV5-6; D gene: .; CDR3 protein: CASSIQGVRNYGYTF; CDR3 DNA: TGTGCCAGCAGCATTCAAGGGGTGCGTAACTATGGCTACACCTTC
J gene: TRBJ1-5; clone size: .; V gene: TRBV19; D gene: .; CDR3 protein: CATEQGKGQPQHF; CDR3 DNA: TGTGCCACCGAACAGGGTAAGGGTCAGCCCCAGCATTTT
J gene: TRBJ1-4; clone size: .; V gene: TRBV28; D gene: .; CDR3 protein: CASSSRDKLFF; CDR3 DNA: TGTGCCAGCAGTTCCCGGGACAAACTGTTTTTT
J gene: TRBJ1-2; clone size: .; V gene: TRBV9; D gene: .; CDR3 protein: CASTTRGGLDGYTF; CDR3 DNA: TGTGCCAGCACAACTAGGGGAGGGTTAGATGGCTACACCTTC
J gene: TRBJ2-2; clone size: .; V gene: TRBV2; D gene: .; CDR3 protein: CARKTVWDTGELFF; CDR3 DNA: TGTGCCAGAAAGACAGTCTGGGACACCGGGGAGCTGTTTTTT
J gene: TRBJ1-2; clone size: once; V gene: TRBV5-1; D gene: .; CDR3 protein: CASSLLPAYGYTF; CDR3 DNA: TGCGCCAGCAGCTTGTTGCCGGCCTATGGCTACACCTTC
J gene: TRBJ1-3; clone size: .; V gene: TRBV30; D gene: .; CDR3 protein: CAWSSGRNGNTIYF; CDR3 DNA: TGTGCCTGGAGTTCGGGCCGGAATGGAAACACCATATATTTT
J gene: TRBJ1-4; clone size: .; V gene: TRBV28; D gene: .; CDR3 protein: CASRPGGGGNEKLFF; CDR3 DNA: TGTGCCAGCAGGCCTGGAGGCGGGGGTAATGAAAAACTGTTTTTT
J gene: TRBJ1-6; clone size: .; V gene: TRBV3-1/TRBV3-2; D gene: .; CDR3 protein: CASSHPLGVNSPLHF; CDR3 DNA: TGTGCCAGCAGCCACCCGCTCGGGGTTAATTCACCCCTCCACTTT
J gene: TRBJ2-2; clone size: .; V gene: TRBV4-1; D gene: TRBD1; CDR3 protein: CASSQDVPGTGIGELFF; CDR3 DNA: TGCGCCAGCAGCCAAGACGTCCCCGGGACAGGGATAGGGGAGCTGTTTTTT
J gene: TRBJ2-1; clone size: .; V gene: TRBV20-1; D gene: TRBD2; CDR3 protein: CSASVAGGLSIYNEQFF; CDR3 DNA: TGCAGTGCTAGTGTAGCGGGGGGGCTCTCAATCTACAATGAGCAGTTCTTC
J gene: TRBJ2-3; clone size: .; V gene: TRBV30; D gene: TRBD2; CDR3 protein: CAWSPSGIRTDTQYF; CDR3 DNA: TGTGCCTGGAGTCCAAGCGGGATCCGGACAGATACGCAGTATTTT
J gene: TRBJ1-5; clone size: .; V gene: TRBV19; D gene: .; CDR3 protein: CASSMAGYGNQPQHF; CDR3 DNA: TGTGCCAGTAGTATGGCCGGGTATGGCAATCAGCCCCAGCATTTT
J gene: TRBJ1-5; clone size: .; V gene: TRBV24-1; D gene: .; CDR3 protein: CATSGGTGRGNQPQHF; CDR3 DNA: TGTGCCACCAGCGGGGGGACCGGGCGAGGCAATCAGCCCCAGCATTTT
J gene: TRBJ1-4; clone size: .; V gene: TRBV12-3/TRBV12-4; D gene: .; CDR3 protein: CASSLSRKGLFF; CDR3 DNA: TGTGCCAGCAGTTTATCGAGGAAGGGACTGTTTTTT
J gene: TRBJ2-3; clone size: .; V gene: TRBV7-9; D gene: .; CDR3 protein: CASSLSQTDTQYF; CDR3 DNA: TGTGCCAGCAGCTTATCCCAAACAGATACGCAGTATTTT
J gene: TRBJ1-5; clone size: .; V gene: TRBV19; D gene: .; CDR3 protein: CASSQPGRNQPQHF; CDR3 DNA: TGTGCCAGTAGTCAACCGGGACGGAATCAGCCCCAGCATTTT
J gene: TRBJ2-2; clone size: .; V gene: TRBV11-3; D gene: .; CDR3 protein: CASSLERVRTGELFF; CDR3 DNA: TGTGCCAGCAGCTTAGAAAGGGTTCGCACCGGGGAGCTGTTTTTT
J gene: TRBJ1-5; clone size: .; V gene: TRBV6-5; D gene: .; CDR3 protein: CASHPVGAVQPQHF; CDR3 DNA: TGTGCCAGCCACCCCGTAGGGGCAGTCCAGCCCCAGCATTTT
J gene: TRBJ1-3; clone size: few; V gene: TRBV9; D gene: TRBD1; CDR3 protein: CASSATGGFVDTIYF; CDR3 DNA: TGTGCCAGCAGCGCGACAGGGGGCTTTGTAGACACCATATATTTT
J gene: TRBJ1-2; clone size: .; V gene: TRBV2; D gene: TRBD1; CDR3 protein: CASVDKTDRVGNYGYTF; CDR3 DNA: TGTGCCAGCGTGGACAAAACGGACAGGGTGGGGAACTATGGCTACACCTTC
J gene: TRBJ2-7; clone size: .; V gene: TRBV7-8; D gene: .; CDR3 protein: CASSSRAVGEQYF; CDR3 DNA: TGTGCCAGCAGCTCTAGGGCTGTCGGGGAGCAGTACTTC
J gene: TRBJ1-1; clone size: .; V gene: TRBV11-2; D gene: TRBD1; CDR3 protein: CASSLEGQGMNTEAFF; CDR3 DNA: TGTGCCAGCAGCTTAGAGGGACAGGGGATGAACACTGAAGCTTTCTTT
J gene: TRBJ1-2; clone size: .; V gene: TRBV11-1; D gene: .; CDR3 protein: CASIIGGPGTYGYTF; CDR3 DNA: TGTGCCAGCATAATAGGTGGACCCGGTACCTATGGCTACACCTTC
J gene: TRBJ1-4; clone size: .; V gene: TRBV12-5; D gene: .; CDR3 protein: CASGNEKLFF; CDR3 DNA: TGTGCTAGTGGGAATGAAAAACTGTTTTTT
J gene: TRBJ1-2; clone size: few; V gene: TRBV15; D gene: .; CDR3 protein: CATSREPPSRGGYTF; CDR3 DNA: TGTGCCACCAGCAGAGAACCCCCTTCTCGGGGGGGCTACACCTTC
J gene: TRBJ2-1; clone size: .; V gene: TRBV7-2; D gene: TRBD2; CDR3 protein: CASSSLNAGGPIQFF; CDR3 DNA: TGTGCCAGCAGCTCACTGAACGCGGGGGGGCCTATTCAGTTCTTC
J gene: TRBJ1-2; clone size: .; V gene: TRBV12-3/TRBV12-4; D gene: .; CDR3 protein: CASSFGGRGYTF; CDR3 DNA: TGTGCCAGCAGTTTCGGAGGGCGCGGCTACACCTTC
J gene: TRBJ2-1; clone size: .; V gene: TRBV20-1; D gene: .; CDR3 protein: CSALTNEQFF; CDR3 DNA: TGCAGTGCGCTTACGAATGAGCAGTTCTTC
J gene: TRBJ2-3; clone size: .; V gene: TRBV7-3; D gene: TRBD2; CDR3 protein: CASKREGSTDTQYF; CDR3 DNA: TGTGCCAGTAAGCGGGAGGGCAGCACAGATACGCAGTATTTT
J gene: TRBJ1-5; clone size: .; V gene: TRBV28; D gene: .; CDR3 protein: CASSNGGQPQPQHF; CDR3 DNA: TGTGCCAGCAGCAACGGGGGCCAGCCTCAGCCCCAGCATTTT
J gene: TRBJ1-2; clone size: .; V gene: TRBV3-1/TRBV3-2; D gene: TRBD1; CDR3 protein: CASSQAGQGYGYTF; CDR3 DNA: TGTGCCAGCAGCCAAGCAGGACAGGGTTATGGCTACACCTTC
J gene: TRBJ1-6; clone size: .; V gene: TRBV27; D gene: .; CDR3 protein: CASSLSNLRSSYNSPLHF; CDR3 DNA: TGTGCCAGCAGTTTATCGAACTTGCGAAGCTCCTATAATTCACCCCTCCACTTT
J gene: TRBJ1-2; clone size: once; V gene: TRBV12-3/TRBV12-4; D gene: .; CDR3 protein: CASSLFDYGYTF; CDR3 DNA: TGTGCCAGCAGTTTATTTGACTATGGCTACACCTTC
J gene: TRBJ1-2; clone size: .; V gene: TRBV5-1; D gene: .; CDR3 protein: CASSFETAYYGYTF; CDR3 DNA: TGCGCCAGCAGCTTCGAGACGGCGTACTATGGCTACACCTTC
J gene: TRBJ1-3; clone size: .; V gene: TRBV7-8; D gene: .; CDR3 protein: CASSLMEKRNTIYF; CDR3 DNA: TGTGCCAGCAGCTTAATGGAGAAGAGAAACACCATATATTTT
J gene: TRBJ1-2; clone size: .; V gene: TRBV6-5; D gene: .; CDR3 protein: CASSYSKQGWLGYTF; CDR3 DNA: TGTGCCAGCAGTTATTCAAAACAGGGTTGGCTCGGCTACACCTTC
J gene: TRBJ1-6; clone size: .; V gene: TRBV6-5; D gene: .; CDR3 protein: CARFRGVNSPLHF; CDR3 DNA: TGTGCCAGGTTTCGGGGAGTTAATTCACCCCTCCACTTT
J gene: TRBJ2-1; clone size: .; V gene: TRBV3-1/TRBV3-2; D gene: .; CDR3 protein: CASSQEWARVGQFF; CDR3 DNA: TGTGCCAGCAGCCAAGAATGGGCGCGGGTTGGGCAGTTCTTC
J gene: TRBJ2-5; clone size: .; V gene: TRBV5-1; D gene: TRBD1; CDR3 protein: CASSPDRPFQETQYF; CDR3 DNA: TGCGCCAGCAGCCCGGACAGGCCCTTCCAAGAGACCCAGTACTTC
J gene: TRBJ2-7; clone size: .; V gene: TRBV2; D gene: TRBD1; CDR3 protein: CASSVQGAEYF; CDR3 DNA: TGTGCCAGCAGCGTACAGGGGGCAGAGTACTTC
J gene: TRBJ2-2; clone size: once; V gene: TRBV19; D gene: TRBD1; CDR3 protein: CASSDRGRGTGELFF; CDR3 DNA: TGTGCCAGTAGTGACAGGGGGCGCGGCACCGGGGAGCTGTTTTTT
J gene: TRBJ2-5; clone size: .; V gene: TRBV18; D gene: .; CDR3 protein: CASSPSHGETQYF; CDR3 DNA: TGTGCCAGCTCACCATCACACGGCGAGACCCAGTACTTC
J gene: TRBJ2-7; clone size: .; V gene: TRBV5-1; D gene: .; CDR3 protein: CASSRGQISYEQYF; CDR3 DNA: TGCGCCAGCAGCCGTGGACAGATTTCCTACGAGCAGTACTTC
J gene: TRBJ2-7; clone size: .; V gene: TRBV20-1; D gene: TRBD1; CDR3 protein: CSAQTGYEQYF; CDR3 DNA: TGCAGTGCTCAGACAGGGTACGAGCAGTACTTC
J gene: TRBJ2-2; clone size: .; V gene: TRBV11-3; D gene: TRBD2; CDR3 protein: CASSFSGSGKRDGSGELFF; CDR3 DNA: TGTGCCAGCAGCTTTAGCGGGTCCGGGAAAAGAGACGGATCCGGGGAGCTGTTTTTT
J gene: TRBJ1-1; clone size: .; V gene: TRBV15; D gene: .; CDR3 protein: CATSRDGVPVTEAFF; CDR3 DNA: TGTGCCACCAGCAGAGATGGAGTACCCGTCACTGAAGCTTTCTTT
J gene: TRBJ1-3; clone size: .; V gene: TRBV6-2/TRBV6-3; D gene: .; CDR3 protein: CASSKTGSGNTIYF; CDR3 DNA: TGTGCCAGCAGTAAGACAGGCTCTGGAAACACCATATATTTT